The 25 T cell receptor beta chains below were found in one sample sequenced in a study of T-cell memory formation after mild COVID-19. TCRdb passed the 5' RACE reads through MiXCR, listing each CDR3 protein once. The sample shows 120,000 or so distinct CDR3 sequences, roughly 15% of them seen only once. The specimen was PBMCs or a T cell subset sorted from them (not recorded which). These receptors were taken from an adult woman who had mild COVID-19 (a few samples of this study predate the infection). Cell type and time point are not known.

The chain recombines TRBV3-1 with TRBJ2-1; 8 nucleotides match TRBD2. The germline V gene encodes CDR1 LGHDT and CDR2 YNNKEL (reference sequence). The CDR3 runs 16 residues. V was pared by 0 bases and J by 7 bases, with 8 bases of the junction left unmatched. CDR3 bases: TGTGCCAGCAGCCAAGATCTGGTAGCGGGGTTAAATGAGCAGTTCTTC. Translated: CASSQDLVAGLNEQFF.

This clonotype was seen a handful of times. The rearrangement uses TRBV18 and TRBJ1-3; D possibly corresponds to TRBD1 (5 bases). Trimming pared 3 bases from V and 0 bases from J, leaving 9 bases between. In germline, CDR1 is KGHSH, CDR2 LQKENI. This CDR3 region has 15 residues. The CDR3 protein is CASSPGTYSGNTIYF. Here the CDR3 DNA reads TGTGCCAGCTCACCGGGGACCTACTCTGGAAACACCATATATTTT.

This clonotype came up a few times. V is TRBV5-1 and J is TRBJ2-2; TRBD1 agrees at 11 bases. CDR1 and CDR2 (germline): SGHRS, YFSETQ. With 4 bases clipped from V and 6 bases from J, the junction kept 17 bases outside the gene matches. The CDR3 runs 19 residues. CDR3: CASSLSRMDRGRGSGELFF. CDR3 DNA: TGCGCCAGCAGCCTGTCTAGAATGGACAGGGGGCGCGGATCCGGGGAGCTGTTTTTT.

This clonotype was seen only a few times. The chain links TRBV7-6 to TRBJ2-7, with 9 nucleotides matching TRBD1. The ends lost 5 bases at V and 2 bases at J; junction bases unmatched: 7. Germline lookup yields CDR1 SGHVS and CDR2 FNYEAQ. This CDR3 has 15 amino acids. CDR3 sequence (DNA): TGTGCCAGCAGCCCGCAGGGACAGGGCCCCTACGAGCAGTACTTC. It yields the protein CASSPQGQGPYEQYF.

This clonotype is termed medium-sized. The chain uses TRBV7-2 and TRBJ2-5, with D possibly matching TRBD1 (5 bases). V lost 5 bases, J lost 0 bases, and 7 bases lay in between. The germline CDR1 and CDR2 sequences are SGHTA and FQGNSA. This CDR3 comprises 13 residues. The CDR3 loop is CASSPGYQETQYF. The CDR3 bases are TGTGCCAGCAGCCCAGGGTACCAAGAGACCCAGTACTTC.

The J gene is TRBJ2-6, the V gene TRBV7-2, with a weak D call TRBD1 (5 bases). CDR3 length: 14 amino acids. V was pared by 2 bases and J by 9 bases, with 11 bases between. Germline CDR1 and CDR2: SGHTA and FQGNSA. CDR3: CASSLQGSLNVLTF. The CDR3, as DNA: TGTGCCAGCAGCTTACAGGGATCCCTCAACGTCCTGACTTTC.

CDR3 region: CASSFRTSPLHF. The CDR3 DNA reads TGTGCCAGCAGTTTCCGTACGTCACCCCTCCACTTT. The genes are TRBV12-3 or TRBV12-4 and TRBJ1-6; no firm D call. V lost 3 bases and J lost 10, with 7 bases in between. CDR3 length: 12 residues.

This clonotype showed up just a few times. The chain is built from TRBV20-1 and TRBJ2-3; possible D gene TRBD2, 6 bases. The V gene lost 5 bases and the J gene lost 2 bases, with 23 bases spanning the gap. CDR3 length equals 17 residues. Germline V gives CDR1 DFQATT, CDR2 SNEGSKA (reference sequence). The CDR3 is CSARTLRGLWTTDTQYF. The CDR3 DNA is TGCAGTGCTCGAACCCTGCGGGGCCTATGGACCACAGATACGCAGTATTTT.

J is TRBJ2-3 and V is TRBV24-1; TRBD2 agrees at 9 bases. The CDR3 loop spans 16 amino acids. V shed 3 bases, J shed 1 base, and the junction held 4 bases outside the gene matches. Germline V CDR1 and CDR2: KGHDR, SFDVKD. The CDR3 region has the DNA TGTGCCACCAGTGATCCCCTAGCGGGGCGCACAGATACGCAGTATTTT. This encodes CATSDPLAGRTDTQYF.

This clonotype showed up just a few times. The J gene is TRBJ2-1, the V gene TRBV15; TRBD1 or TRBD2 may be the D gene (5 bases each). The CDR3 extends over 17 amino acids. Looked up from germline, CDR1 is LNHNV and CDR2 is YYDKDF (reference sequence). Trimming removed 0 bases at V and 5 bases at J, with 17 bases between. In DNA form, the CDR3 reads TGTGCCACCAGCAGAGATCGAGTGGGGACGGGTCACAATGAGCAGTTCTTC. Translating it yields CATSRDRVGTGHNEQFF.

This chain joins TRBV12-3 or TRBV12-4 and TRBJ1-6; 7 bases map to TRBD1. Losses at the gene ends were 6 bases for V and 1 base for J; bases not matched to a gene: 12. The CDR3 spans 18 residues. CDR3 region: CASSPETGRSSYNSPLHF. CDR3 nucleotide sequence: TGTGCCAGCAGCCCCGAGACAGGGCGGTCATCCTATAATTCACCCCTCCACTTT.

This sequence joins TRBV5-4 and TRBJ2-4; TRBD2 aligns across 10 bases. The J segment lost 0 bases and the V segment lost 4 bases, leaving 7 bases of the junction unmatched. Germline loops: CDR1 SGHNT, CDR2 YYREEE (reference sequence). This CDR3 has 17 residues. This chain's CDR3 is CASSRIAGGLAKNIQYF. The CDR3 bases are TGTGCCAGCAGCAGGATAGCGGGGGGATTAGCCAAAAACATTCAGTACTTC.

This clonotype was seen a few times. The chain links TRBV30 to TRBJ2-7; D ambiguous. Trimming cost V 1 base and J 5 bases, with 6 bases left between them. CDR1 GTSNPN and CDR2 SVGIG come from the germline V gene (reference sequence). This CDR3 region has 11 residues. CDR3 amino acids: CAWSGVDEQYF. In DNA, the CDR3 is TGTGCCTGGAGTGGGGTGGACGAGCAGTACTTC.

In this sample, this clonotype turned up a few times. This chain connects TRBV5-1 to TRBJ2-5; TRBD2 matches at 8 bases. Trimming cost V 5 bases and J 7 bases; bases outside gene matches: 13. The germline gives CDR1 SGHRS, CDR2 YFSETQ. The CDR3 spans 15 residues. The CDR3 loop reads CASRGEGLGVGTQYF. CDR3 sequence (DNA): TGCGCCAGCAGGGGCGAGGGACTAGGAGTGGGGACCCAGTACTTC. Variable domain in full (rest from reference TRBV5-1 and TRBJ2-5): KAGVTQTPRYLIKTRGQQVTLSCSPISGHRSVSWYQQTPGQGLQFLFEYFSETQRNKGNFPGRFSGRQFSNSRSEMNVSTLELGDSALYLCASRGEGLGVGTQYFGPGTRLLVL.

The rearrangement links TRBV9 to TRBJ1-1; 9 positions match TRBD1. Germline V gene sequence: CDR1 SGDLS, CDR2 YYNGEE. J gave up 5 bases and V 3 bases, and 8 bases lay outside the gene matches. CDR3 length: 15 residues. In DNA, the CDR3 is TGTGCCAGCAGCGCTGAGACAGGGGGATGGACTGAAGCTTTCTTT. It translates to CASSAETGGWTEAFF.

Here the CDR3 reads CSVESRQGAGDEQFF. CDR3 coding DNA: TGCAGCGTTGAATCTCGCCAGGGGGCTGGGGATGAGCAGTTCTTC. The chain employs TRBV29-1 and TRBJ2-1; 8 bases line up with TRBD1. V trimming: 2 bases; J trimming: 8 bases; junction bases outside the gene matches: 11. The CDR3 runs 15 residues. CDR1 and CDR2 from the germline V gene are SQVTM and ANQGSEA.

The rearrangement joins TRBV29-1 to TRBJ1-1, with D possibly being TRBD1 (5 bases). Trimming took off 8 bases at V and 4 bases at J, with 23 bases between the two ends. The CDR3 consists of 15 residues. Per germline, CDR1 SQVTM and CDR2 ANQGSEA. CDR3 loop: CSTRWTPSQGTEAFF. CDR3 DNA sequence: TGCAGCACCCGTTGGACCCCCTCGCAGGGCACTGAAGCTTTCTTT.

The chain joins TRBV7-2 to TRBJ2-5; D remains unclear. The CDR3 sequence is 13 residues long. Germline V gene sequence: CDR1 SGHTA, CDR2 FQGNSA. Trimming removed 5 bases at V and 7 bases at J, with 14 bases between. CDR3 sequence: CASSHELTPTQYF. CDR3 DNA sequence: TGTGCCAGCAGCCATGAACTGACCCCGACCCAGTACTTC. Supplemented by reference TRBV7-2 and TRBJ2-5, the full variable domain reads GAGVSQSPSNKVTEKGKDVELRCDPISGHTALYWYRQSLGQGLEFLIYFQGNSAPDKSGLPSDRFSAERTGGSVSTLTIQRTQQEDSAVYLCASSHELTPTQYFGPGTRLLVL.

This clonotype has a count of ten or more. This chain joins TRBV5-1 and TRBJ2-7; the D gene could be TRBD1 or TRBD2 (5 bases each). V dropped 3 bases and J dropped 2 bases, with 12 bases sitting between them. The length of the CDR3 is 14 residues. The germline CDR1 and CDR2 sequences are SGHRS and YFSETQ. The CDR3 region has the DNA TGCGCCAGCAGCTCCGGGACGGCCACCTACGAGCAGTACTTC. It codes for CASSSGTATYEQYF.

The V gene is TRBV29-1, the J gene TRBJ1-3; D not certain. Trimming removed 6 bases at V and 0 bases at J, with 15 bases between. The CDR3 extends over 15 amino acids. Germline loops: CDR1 SQVTM, CDR2 ANQGSEA. The CDR3: CSVGVGASSGNTIYF. The CDR3 DNA reads TGCAGCGTCGGGGTCGGAGCGAGCTCTGGAAACACCATATATTTT.

The chain uses TRBV29-1 and TRBJ1-1; 7 nucleotides match TRBD1. The V segment lost 6 bases and the J segment 10 bases; nucleotides outside the gene matches: 8. The length of the CDR3 is 11 residues. Germline lookup yields CDR1 SQVTM and CDR2 ANQGSEA. CDR3 DNA sequence: TGCAGCGTAGCCAGACAGGGTGGAGCTTTCTTT. Translating it yields CSVARQGGAFF. Filled out from reference TRBV29-1 and TRBJ1-1, the complete variable domain reads SAVISQKPSRDICQRGTSLTIQCQVDSQVTMMFWYRQQPGQSLTLIATANQGSEATYESGFVIDKFPISRPNLTFSTLTVSNMSPEDSSIYLCSVARQGGAFFGQGTRLTVV.

V usage is TRBV2 and J usage is TRBJ2-7, with D perhaps TRBD2 (5 bases). V lost 1 base to trimming and J lost 1 base, with 11 bases between them. The germline V gene encodes CDR1 SNHLY and CDR2 FYNNEI. The CDR3 contains 15 residues. This chain's CDR3 is CASSEGPRTSYEQYF. The CDR3 bases are TGTGCCAGCAGTGAAGGGCCTCGGACTTCCTACGAGCAGTACTTC.

This clonotype came up a few times. The rearrangement links TRBV5-4 to TRBJ1-6, with 9 nucleotides matching TRBD1. The CDR3 has 14 residues. After removal of 4 bases from V and 9 bases from J, the junction contained 5 bases not matched to a gene. The germline V gene has CDR1 SGHNT and CDR2 YYREEE (reference sequence). The CDR3 sequence: CASSRDRDGSPLHF. The DNA of the CDR3 is TGTGCCAGCAGCAGGGACAGGGACGGTTCACCCCTCCACTTT. The whole variable domain, filled in from reference TRBV5-4 and TRBJ1-6, reads ETGVTQSPTHLIKTRGQQVTLRCSSQSGHNTVSWYQQALGQGPQFIFQYYREEENGRGNFPPRFSGLQFPNYSSELNVNALELDDSALYLCASSRDRDGSPLHFGNGTRLTVT.

V usage is TRBV19 and J usage is TRBJ2-5; TRBD1 matches at 7 bases. The germline V gene has CDR1 LNHDA and CDR2 SQIVND (reference sequence). Losses at the gene ends were 2 bases for V and 1 base for J; bases not matched to a gene: 7. This CDR3 has 16 residues. The CDR3 here is CASSITLTGLQETQYF. The CDR3, as DNA: TGTGCCAGTAGTATAACCCTGACAGGGCTCCAAGAGACCCAGTACTTC.

This clonotype turned up a few times. This CDR3 is CASKKAGAAYEQYF. CDR3 nucleotides: TGCGCCAGCAAAAAAGCGGGGGCCGCCTACGAGCAGTACTTC. V is TRBV4-1 and J is TRBJ2-7, with 8 bases identical to TRBD2. Trimming at V came to 7 bases and at J to 2 bases, leaving 7 bases not matched to a gene. Germline-derived CDR1 and CDR2 are MGHRA and YSYEKL. The CDR3 is 14 amino acids.